Following are 28 T cell receptor beta chains from one sample sequenced in a study of blood T cell repertoires in COVID-19. Produced via immunoSEQ multiplex PCR; TCRdb's table is partial and in-frame only. The sample includes about 100,000 clones, approximately 88% of them seen just once. Sequenced input: peripheral blood. These receptors were obtained from a human donor in a cohort sampled during active COVID-19.

The chain recombines TRBV4-1 with TRBJ1-2; tentative D call: TRBD1 (5 bases). Trimming stripped 4 bases from V and 7 bases from J, with 19 bases between. The germline CDR1 and CDR2 sequences are MGHRA and YSYEKL. CDR3 length: 15 amino acids. CDR3 residues: CASSPQGTGSGGYTF. CDR3 DNA: TGCGCCAGCAGCCCCCAGGGCACCGGTTCGGGTGGCTACACCTTC.

The chain links TRBV6-1 to TRBJ2-1; TRBD1 is a possible D gene (6 bases). V was cut by 3 bases and J by 2 bases, with 11 bases left in between. CDR3 length: 15 amino acids. The germline CDR1 and CDR2 sequences are MNHNS and SASEGT. Written as DNA, the CDR3 is TGTGCCAGCAGTGACCCAGGGGTCACCTACAATGAGCAGTTCTTC. It is translated as CASSDPGVTYNEQFF.

The chain joins TRBV4-2 to TRBJ2-1; maybe TRBD2 (5 bases). Germline V gene lookup returns CDR1 LGHNA and CDR2 YNFKEQ. The CDR3 is 17 amino acids. Trimming shortened V by 0 bases and J by 2 bases, and 14 bases separated the two germline ends. The CDR3 nucleotides read TGTGCCAGCAGCCAAGAGATAGCGCGGATAGCCTACAATGAGCAGTTCTTC. Its translation is CASSQEIARIAYNEQFF.

The rearrangement uses TRBV4-1 and TRBJ2-2, with 8 bases that match TRBD1. The CDR3 has 16 amino acids. Germline CDR1 and CDR2: MGHRA and YSYEKL. V lost 0 bases and J lost 3; bases outside the gene matches: 3. DNA of the CDR3: TGCGCCAGCAGCCAAGAGGAGGACAGGGACACCGGGGAGCTGTTTTTT. It is translated as CASSQEEDRDTGELFF.

This clone has only a few counts. V usage is TRBV6-5 and J usage is TRBJ2-5; 12 bases agree with TRBD2. The trim removed 0 bases at V and 7 bases at J, leaving 6 bases unmatched. Germline-derived CDR1 and CDR2 are MNHEY and SVGAGI. This CDR3 contains 16 residues. The DNA for the CDR3 is TGTGCCAGCAGTTACTCGCCTAGCGGGGGGGATGTGACCCAGTACTTC. This encodes CASSYSPSGGDVTQYF.

The J gene is TRBJ2-1, the V gene TRBV9, with 10 nucleotides matching TRBD1. The CDR3 extends over 17 amino acids. V trimming: 3 bases; J trimming: 9 bases; junction bases outside the gene matches: 15. Per germline, CDR1 SGDLS and CDR2 YYNGEE. The CDR3 loop is CASSARDRGLPKAEQFF. CDR3 DNA: TGTGCCAGCAGCGCTCGGGACAGGGGATTACCTAAGGCTGAGCAGTTCTTC. The variable domain in full, with the rest retrieved from reference TRBV9 and TRBJ2-1, is DSGVTQTPKHLITATGQRVTLRCSPRSGDLSVYWYQQSLDQGLQFLIQYYNGEERAKGNILERFSAQQFPDLHSELNLSSLELGDSALYFCASSARDRGLPKAEQFFGPGTRLTVL.

The V and J genes are TRBV3-1 (or the pseudogene TRBV3-2) and TRBJ1-1; the D gene is possibly TRBD1 (6 bases). V shed 3 bases and J shed 5 bases, with 16 bases lying between them. The CDR3 has 15 residues. Germline assignment: CDR1 LGHDT and CDR2 YNNKEL (reference sequence). The CDR3 sequence: CASSHPAGVSTEAFF. The CDR3 region has the DNA TGTGCCAGCAGCCACCCAGCAGGGGTGAGTACTGAAGCTTTCTTT.

This chain uses TRBV4-1 with TRBJ2-1, with TRBD1 matching over 9 bases. The junction had 5 bases not matched to a gene; V was cut back by 4 bases and J by 7 bases. The CDR3 contains 14 residues. Per the germline V gene, CDR1 is MGHRA and CDR2 is YSYEKL. This CDR3 is CASSLGTGINEQFF. The CDR3, as DNA: TGCGCCAGCAGCCTCGGGACAGGGATTAATGAGCAGTTCTTC.

The V and J genes are TRBV7-6 and TRBJ2-3; 8 bases align to TRBD2. The germline V gene has CDR1 SGHVS and CDR2 FNYEAQ. CDR3 length: 16 residues. The junction had 8 bases not matched to a gene; V was cut back by 5 bases and J by 1 base. CDR3 sequence (DNA): TGTGCCAGCAGCACCACCATGCGGGGGGGCACAGATACGCAGTATTTT. It yields the protein CASSTTMRGGTDTQYF.

The chain joins TRBV19 to TRBJ2-1; 11 nucleotides match TRBD1. The CDR3 consists of 14 residues. Germline V gene data show CDR1 as LNHDA and CDR2 as SQIVND (reference sequence). With 6 bases clipped from V and 10 bases from J, the junction kept 8 bases outside the gene matches. CDR3 in DNA: TGTGCCAGTAGGCCCGGACAGGGGGCGGGGGAGCAGTTCTTC. Amino acid sequence: CASRPGQGAGEQFF.

The chain links TRBV27 to TRBJ2-7; 9 bases are a match to TRBD1. The CDR3 consists of 14 residues. Germline loops: CDR1 MNHEY, CDR2 SMNVEV (reference sequence). The V and J ends lost 5 bases and 4 bases, in that order; junction bases with no gene match: 6. DNA for the CDR3: TGTGCCAGCAGTAGGGACAGGGAAATTTACGAGCAGTACTTC. Translation: CASSRDREIYEQYF.

This clone came up a few times. The chain joins TRBV5-1 to TRBJ1-1; D not resolved. Germline V gives CDR1 SGHRS, CDR2 YFSETQ. Trimming shortened V by 0 bases and J by 3 bases, and 3 bases separated the two germline ends. The CDR3 is 12 residues long. This chain's CDR3 is CASSLDYTEAFF. Here the CDR3 DNA reads TGCGCCAGCAGCTTGGACTACACTGAAGCTTTCTTT.

This chain connects TRBV10-1 to TRBJ2-1, with a tentative D call TRBD1 (5 bases). The CDR3 length is 13 residues. Germline CDR1 WNHNN, CDR2 SYGVQD (reference sequence). The V and J ends lost 2 bases and 15 bases respectively, with 17 bases between them. The CDR3 region is CASSETDMGGPFF. DNA of the CDR3: TGCGCCAGCAGTGAGACGGACATGGGTGGGCCGTTCTTC.

J is TRBJ2-5 and V is TRBV6-5; possible D gene TRBD1, 5 bases. This CDR3 has 14 residues. With 11 bases removed from V and 7 bases from J, the gap between germline ends came to 23 bases. Germline loops: CDR1 MNHEY, CDR2 SVGAGI. The CDR3 DNA reads as TGTGCCGGAACGCAGGGTAGTTCATCATTGACCCAGTACTTC. Protein: CAGTQGSSSLTQYF.

The chain joins TRBV6-5 to TRBJ2-7; 9 bases line up with TRBD1. V gave up 6 bases and J gave up 2 bases; unmatched junction bases: 8. The germline V gene has CDR1 MNHEY and CDR2 SVGAGI. This CDR3 contains 15 residues. The CDR3 DNA is TGTGCCAGCAGCACCGGGACAGGGCTCCCCTACGAGCAGTACTTC. The encoded protein is CASSTGTGLPYEQYF.

J is TRBJ2-5 and V is TRBV24-1; maybe TRBD2 (6 bases). Germline CDR1 and CDR2: KGHDR and SFDVKD. Trimming pared 0 bases from V and 9 bases from J, leaving 16 bases between. The CDR3 contains 15 residues. CDR3 protein: CATSDLNGGGAAQYF. The CDR3 DNA sequence: TGTGCCACCAGTGATTTGAACGGCGGCGGGGCGGCCCAGTACTTC.

This chain connects TRBV5-5 to TRBJ2-1, with D perhaps matching TRBD1 (6 bases). The CDR3 has 17 amino acids. CDR1 is SGHKS, CDR2 YYEKEE, per germline (reference sequence). Trimming stripped 3 bases from V and 2 bases from J, with 18 bases between. CDR3: CASSSRGTGSTYNEQFF. CDR3 bases: TGTGCCAGCAGCTCCAGGGGCACCGGCAGCACCTACAATGAGCAGTTCTTC. The full variable domain, completed using reference TRBV5-5 and TRBJ2-1, is DAGVTQSPTHLIKTRGQQVTLRCSPISGHKSVSWYQQVLGQGPQFIFQYYEKEERGRGNFPDRFSARQFPNYSSELNVNALLLGDSALYLCASSSRGTGSTYNEQFFGPGTRLTVL.

This clone was observed once. The chain uses TRBV28 and TRBJ2-3; 8 bases match TRBD1. CDR1 and CDR2 from the germline V gene are MDHEN and SYDVKM. V dropped 2 bases and J dropped 2; count of bases not matched to a gene: 3. The CDR3 sequence is 15 residues long. The CDR3 spells CASSLGTGYTDTQYF. Written as DNA, the CDR3 is TGTGCCAGCAGTTTAGGGACAGGATACACAGATACGCAGTATTTT.

CDR3 nucleotides: TGTGCCATCAGGAGGGACAGGGGGCCTGAAGCTTTCTTT. Translating it yields CAIRRDRGPEAFF. The V gene is TRBV10-3, the J gene TRBJ1-1; 12 bases agree with TRBD1. This CDR3 is built from 13 residues. V lost 6 bases to trimming and J lost 6 bases; unmatched junction nucleotides: 2. Germline V gene data show CDR1 as ENHRY and CDR2 as SYGVKD.

This clone was detected many times. The genes are TRBV10-3 and TRBJ2-2; 7 bases are a match to TRBD1. This CDR3 region has 18 residues. After removal of 2 bases from V and 0 bases from J, the junction contained 9 bases not matched to a gene. Germline assignment: CDR1 ENHRY and CDR2 SYGVKD. The CDR3 reads CAISEGTGAFANTGELFF. In DNA form, the CDR3 reads TGTGCCATCAGTGAGGGAACAGGGGCATTCGCGAACACCGGGGAGCTGTTTTTT.

The chain combines TRBV20-1 with TRBJ1-6; no clear D. CDR1 and CDR2 from the germline V gene are DFQATT and SNEGSKA (reference sequence). The CDR3 extends over 16 amino acids. The V and J ends lost 3 bases and 4 bases respectively, with 16 bases between them. The CDR3 nucleotides read TGCAGTGCTAGTCCGATAGCCGCCTCTTATAATTCACCCCTCCACTTT. This translates into CSASPIAASYNSPLHF.

This chain joins TRBV7-6 and TRBJ2-3; 7 nucleotides agree with TRBD2. With V trimmed by 5 bases and J by 6 bases, 14 bases remained unmatched. Germline CDR1 is SGHVS and CDR2 is FNYEAQ. The CDR3 runs to 16 residues. CDR3: CASSLMGGPLRDTQYF. The CDR3 DNA reads as TGTGCCAGCAGCCTGATGGGAGGGCCACTCAGGGATACGCAGTATTTT. The full variable domain, completed using reference TRBV7-6 and TRBJ2-3, is GAGVSQSPRYKVTKRGQDVALRCDPISGHVSLYWYRQALGQGPEFLTYFNYEAQQDKSGLPNDRFSAERPEGSISTLTIQRTEQRDSAMYRCASSLMGGPLRDTQYFGPGTRLTVL.

The CDR3: CASRDRGNTEAFF. As DNA, the CDR3 is TGTGCCAGTAGGGACAGGGGGAACACTGAAGCTTTCTTT. The V gene is TRBV19, the J gene TRBJ1-1; 9 bases line up with TRBD1. The junction had 0 bases not matched to a gene; V was cut back by 6 bases and J by 1 base. Germline assignment: CDR1 LNHDA and CDR2 SQIVND (reference sequence). CDR3 length equals 13 residues.

In its sample, this clone was seen a few times. V usage is TRBV7-6 and J usage is TRBJ2-7, with D possibly matching TRBD2 (6 bases). Germline assignment: CDR1 SGHVS and CDR2 FNYEAQ. V was shortened by 1 base and J by 7 bases, with 17 bases between the two germline ends. The CDR3 covers 15 residues. The CDR3 loop reads CASSLGMAPAGEQYF. As DNA, the CDR3 is TGTGCCAGCAGCTTAGGTATGGCTCCTGCGGGGGAGCAGTACTTC. Full variable domain (remainder filled in from reference TRBV7-6 and TRBJ2-7): GAGVSQSPRYKVTKRGQDVALRCDPISGHVSLYWYRQALGQGPEFLTYFNYEAQQDKSGLPNDRFSAERPEGSISTLTIQRTEQRDSAMYRCASSLGMAPAGEQYFGPGTRLTVT.

This rearrangement joins TRBV19 to TRBJ1-2; 7 nucleotides match TRBD1. The germline gives CDR1 LNHDA, CDR2 SQIVND (reference sequence). V lost 4 bases and J lost 8; bases outside the gene matches: 10. The CDR3 has 14 amino acids. This chain's CDR3 is CASSRGDSLGGYTF. The CDR3 DNA follows: TGTGCCAGTAGTAGGGGGGACAGTCTCGGCGGCTACACCTTC.

This chain connects TRBV7-9 to TRBJ2-7, with TRBD1 matching over 8 bases. The CDR3 runs 15 residues. V lost 4 bases to trimming and J lost 3 bases; unmatched junction nucleotides: 8. The V gene's germline CDR1 is SEHNR and CDR2 FQNEAQ (reference sequence). CDR3 nucleotides: TGTGCCAGCAGCTCACAGCCGGGACAGGACTACGAGCAGTACTTC. Translation gives CASSSQPGQDYEQYF.

The chain combines TRBV5-1 with TRBJ2-7; D ambiguous. The CDR3 runs 12 residues. Germline loops: CDR1 SGHRS, CDR2 YFSETQ. Trimming stripped 4 bases from V and 0 bases from J, with 5 bases between. CDR3 amino acids: CASSPGSYEQYF. DNA for the CDR3: TGCGCCAGCAGCCCCGGCTCCTACGAGCAGTACTTC.

To note about this clone: Different DNA sequences within this sample yield the same CDR3. The rearrangement joins TRBV30 to TRBJ2-7, with 11 bases matching TRBD1. CDR1 is GTSNPN, CDR2 SVGIG, per germline (reference sequence). This CDR3 has 13 amino acids. V dropped 5 bases and J dropped 3; count of bases not matched to a gene: 3. The CDR3 sequence: CAWEGQGVYEQYF. CDR3 in DNA: TGTGCCTGGGAGGGACAGGGGGTCTACGAGCAGTACTTC.